The 18 T cell receptor beta chains below all came from one sample that was sequenced in a study of CD8 T cells in Susac syndrome. Reverse transcription of roughly 0.5 to 1 ug RNA was carried out with random hexamers. Each CDR3 protein gets one entry after TCRdb re-called the immunoSEQ multiplex PCR reads with MiXCR. In the table there are roughly 130,000 distinct CDR3 sequences, around 94% of which are singletons. Sequenced sample: CD8+ T cells from PBMCs. The origin of the receptors is a human donor with Susac syndrome.

The chain recombines TRBV15 with TRBJ1-5, with a possible D match to TRBD1 (5 bases). The CDR3 totals 15 residues. V was trimmed by 2 bases and J by 4 bases, leaving 12 bases between them. In germline, CDR1 is LNHNV, CDR2 YYDKDF (reference sequence). CDR3 sequence (DNA): TGTGCCACCAGCAGACAGGGCGCTCCTAATCAGCCCCAGCATTTT. It translates to CATSRQGAPNQPQHF. Using reference TRBV15 and TRBJ1-5 for the parts outside the CDR3, the full variable domain is DAMVIQNPRYQVTQFGKPVTLSCSQTLNHNVMYWYQQKSSQAPKLLFHYYDKDFNNEADTPDNFQSRRPNTSFCFLDIRSPGLGDTAMYLCATSRQGAPNQPQHFGDGTRLSIL.

The rearrangement joins TRBV29-1 to TRBJ2-7; 8 bases are a match to TRBD2. This CDR3 is built from 14 residues. In germline, CDR1 is SQVTM, CDR2 ANQGSEA. The V segment lost 6 bases and the J segment 3 bases; nucleotides outside the gene matches: 10. The CDR3 region is CSVGEVSGVYEQYF. CDR3 bases: TGCAGCGTCGGCGAGGTTAGCGGGGTCTACGAGCAGTACTTC.

The chain employs TRBV20-1 and TRBJ2-1; possible D gene TRBD2, 6 bases. Germline loops: CDR1 DFQATT, CDR2 SNEGSKA (reference sequence). V gave up 6 bases and J gave up 10 bases, with 13 bases separating them. There are 11 residues in the CDR3. This chain's CDR3 is CSARDLGEQFF. The DNA for the CDR3 is TGCAGTGCGCGGGACCTCGGAGAGCAGTTCTTC.

The V call is TRBV30, the J call TRBJ2-7; TRBD1 aligns across 10 bases. J lost 3 bases, V lost 2 bases, and 7 bases had no gene match. Germline V gives CDR1 GTSNPN, CDR2 SVGIG (reference sequence). The CDR3 length is 15 residues. The CDR3 loop reads CAWSPGTGANYEQYF. DNA of the CDR3: TGTGCCTGGAGTCCTGGGACAGGGGCCAACTACGAGCAGTACTTC.

The rearrangement joins TRBV15 to TRBJ1-5; 7 bases line up with TRBD1. Germline values: CDR1 LNHNV, CDR2 YYDKDF (reference sequence). The CDR3 runs 17 residues. The J segment lost 0 bases and the V segment lost 0 bases, leaving 5 bases of the junction unmatched. The CDR3 here is CATSRDRDSHSNQPQHF. The CDR3 DNA follows: TGTGCCACCAGCAGAGATCGGGACAGCCATAGCAATCAGCCCCAGCATTTT. Drawing the rest from reference TRBV15 and TRBJ1-5, the complete variable domain is DAMVIQNPRYQVTQFGKPVTLSCSQTLNHNVMYWYQQKSSQAPKLLFHYYDKDFNNEADTPDNFQSRRPNTSFCFLDIRSPGLGDTAMYLCATSRDRDSHSNQPQHFGDGTRLSIL.

This clonotype was seen just once. The rearrangement joins TRBV29-1 to TRBJ1-2; 8 bases map to TRBD1. Germline CDR1 is SQVTM and CDR2 is ANQGSEA. The V gene end was trimmed by 6 bases and the J gene end by 4 bases; junction bases not matched to a gene: 10. The CDR3 is 14 residues long. The CDR3 spells CSVPGTGGGYGYTF. The CDR3 coding sequence is TGCAGCGTCCCCGGGACAGGAGGGGGCTATGGCTACACCTTC.

The chain carries TRBV6-5 and TRBJ2-7; tentatively, D is TRBD1 or TRBD2 (5 bases each). The CDR3 is 17 residues long. The V gene's germline CDR1 is MNHEY and CDR2 SVGAGI. V lost 0 bases, J lost 6 bases, and 21 bases lay in between. The CDR3 loop reads CASSYSPRGREAPEQYF. Here the CDR3 DNA reads TGTGCCAGCAGTTACTCCCCTCGGGGCAGGGAAGCACCCGAGCAGTACTTC.

A single count supports this clonotype. The chain has TRBV29-1 and TRBJ2-7; no clear D gene. V was shortened by 0 bases and J by 3 bases, with 9 bases between the two germline ends. The germline V gene has CDR1 SQVTM and CDR2 ANQGSEA. This CDR3 is built from 13 residues. In DNA form, the CDR3 reads TGCAGCGTTGAAGACCCCGTTGTCTACGAGCAGTACTTC. This sequence encodes CSVEDPVVYEQYF.

The table lists this clonotype with a count of one. The gene calls are TRBV20-1 and TRBJ2-7; D is ambiguous. The CDR3 consists of 13 residues. Looked up from germline, CDR1 is DFQATT and CDR2 is SNEGSKA (reference sequence). V dropped 0 bases and J dropped 1 base, with 7 bases sitting between them. CDR3 residues: CSARDTYSYEQYF. CDR3 DNA sequence: TGCAGTGCTAGAGATACATATTCCTACGAGCAGTACTTC.

The J gene is TRBJ1-2, the V gene TRBV12-3 or TRBV12-4; tentatively, D is TRBD1 (6 bases). The V gene lost 6 bases and the J gene lost 1 base, with 21 bases spanning the gap. The CDR3 consists of 17 residues. The CDR3 loop reads CASRPPDRPDGNYGYTF. CDR3 in DNA: TGTGCCAGCAGACCCCCGGACAGACCCGACGGTAACTATGGCTACACCTTC.

This clonotype was counted a single time. The rearrangement links TRBV20-1 to TRBJ1-1; perhaps TRBD1 as D (5 bases). Trimming stripped 0 bases from V and 0 bases from J, with 11 bases between. Germline CDR1 is DFQATT and CDR2 is SNEGSKA (reference sequence). There are 15 residues in the CDR3. In DNA, the CDR3 is TGCAGTGCTAGAGACTGGGAGGGACTGAACACTGAAGCTTTCTTT. It is translated as CSARDWEGLNTEAFF.

The table lists this clonotype with a count of one. This chain joins TRBV30 and TRBJ1-2; the D gene is possibly TRBD1 (5 bases). The length of the CDR3 is 13 residues. Trimming pared 2 bases from V and 8 bases from J, leaving 15 bases between. Germline V gene lookup returns CDR1 GTSNPN and CDR2 SVGIG (reference sequence). CDR3 sequence reads: CAWSTGDLRGYTF. The CDR3 bases are TGTGCCTGGAGTACAGGAGACTTGAGGGGCTACACCTTC.

V is TRBV29-1 and J is TRBJ2-7, with D hard to call. Trimming shortened V by 8 bases and J by 2 bases, and 7 bases separated the two germline ends. This CDR3 is built from 10 residues. CDR1 is SQVTM, CDR2 ANQGSEA, per germline. The CDR3 DNA reads as TGCAGCCCGACGGCCTACGAGCAGTACTTC. It encodes CSPTAYEQYF.

The gene calls are TRBV20-1 and TRBJ2-3, with D maybe TRBD2 (6 bases). The CDR3 sequence is 14 residues long. Germline lookup yields CDR1 DFQATT and CDR2 SNEGSKA (reference sequence). Trimming removed 3 bases from V and 0 bases from J, with 10 bases in between. CDR3 residues: CSASGGESTDTQYF. The CDR3 DNA follows: TGCAGTGCTAGTGGCGGGGAGAGCACAGATACGCAGTATTTT.

The chain links TRBV6-6 to TRBJ2-7, with TRBD2 as a possible D gene (8 bases). V dropped 2 bases and J dropped 2 bases, with 13 bases sitting between them. Germline V gene data show CDR1 as MNHNY and CDR2 as SVGAGI (reference sequence). This CDR3 has 15 residues. This chain's CDR3 is CASSYGSGTAYEQYF. The DNA for the CDR3 is TGTGCCAGCAGTTACGGTAGCGGGACAGCCTACGAGCAGTACTTC.

The chain couples TRBV27 to TRBJ2-1; a weak D match, TRBD2 (6 bases). The CDR3 has 16 amino acids. V gave up 5 bases and J gave up 3 bases, with 17 bases separating them. Germline values: CDR1 MNHEY, CDR2 SMNVEV (reference sequence). The CDR3 region is CASSPPIGTYYNEQFF. In DNA form, the CDR3 reads TGTGCCAGCAGTCCCCCTATCGGGACTTACTACAATGAGCAGTTCTTC.

The chain couples TRBV5-1 to TRBJ2-1; 9 bases agree with TRBD2. The CDR3 totals 14 residues. Trimming at V came to 5 bases and at J to 7 bases, leaving 7 bases not matched to a gene. Germline values: CDR1 SGHRS, CDR2 YFSETQ. The CDR3 DNA is TGCGCCAGCAGTCCTCCGGGACTAGCAAATGAGCAGTTCTTC. Its translation: CASSPPGLANEQFF.

The rearrangement uses TRBV10-3 and TRBJ1-2, with D unclear. CDR1 is ENHRY, CDR2 SYGVKD, per germline. Trimming shortened V by 3 bases and J by 8 bases, and 10 bases separated the two germline ends. The CDR3 runs to 12 residues. The CDR3 spells CAISDGGQGYTF. The CDR3 DNA is TGTGCCATCAGTGACGGTGGGCAAGGCTACACCTTC.